These 32 T cell receptor beta chains share one sample of origin, sequenced in a study of cytomegalovirus exposure and HLA in healthy donors. Libraries were prepared by immunoSEQ multiplex PCR; TCRdb keeps only in-frame clonotypes and omits some of them. The table lists some 140,000 clones, around 83% of them singletons, with 2.1% in the top ten. The sequencing sample was made of PBMCs. The receptors were gathered from a human donor in good health.

The rearrangement links TRBV10-3 to TRBJ2-7; TRBD2 is a possible D gene (7 bases). CDR1 and CDR2 (germline): ENHRY, SYGVKD. With 4 bases removed from V and 12 bases from J, the gap between germline ends came to 19 bases. This CDR3 has 13 amino acids. The CDR3 protein is CAISAVAGDYTYF. The CDR3 DNA is TGTGCCATCAGTGCGGTCGCAGGGGACTACACGTACTTC.

The chain links TRBV5-1 to TRBJ2-2, with 7 bases that match TRBD2. The CDR3 has 16 amino acids. The J segment lost 2 bases and the V segment lost 3 bases, leaving 7 bases of the junction unmatched. Germline-derived CDR1 and CDR2 are SGHRS and YFSETQ. CDR3: CASSWRRDYNTGELFF. The CDR3 bases are TGCGCCAGCAGCTGGAGAAGGGACTACAACACCGGGGAGCTGTTTTTT.

The chain carries TRBV2 and TRBJ1-5; D is unclear. Trimming removed 1 base from V and 4 bases from J, with 5 bases in between. Per germline, CDR1 SNHLY and CDR2 FYNNEI. This CDR3 is built from 13 residues. This chain's CDR3 is CASSEGRNQPQHF. The CDR3 DNA sequence: TGTGCCAGCAGTGAAGGCAGGAATCAGCCCCAGCATTTT.

The V gene is TRBV9, the J gene TRBJ2-2, with D unclear. Germline CDR1 SGDLS, CDR2 YYNGEE. Deletions cut 0 bases from V and 0 bases from J, with 6 bases between. The CDR3 extends over 15 amino acids. CDR3 in DNA: TGTGCCAGCAGCGTAGAAACAACGAACACCGGGGAGCTGTTTTTT. It yields the protein CASSVETTNTGELFF.

This clone has a single count. The V gene is TRBV5-1, the J gene TRBJ2-1, with 9 nucleotides matching TRBD1. J gave up 4 bases and V 0 bases, and 5 bases lay outside the gene matches. CDR1 and CDR2 from the germline V gene are SGHRS and YFSETQ. The CDR3 runs 16 residues. CDR3 bases: TGCGCCAGCAGCTTGGAACCGGGACAGGGTTACAATGAGCAGTTCTTC. Its translation: CASSLEPGQGYNEQFF. Complete variable domain (other parts from reference TRBV5-1 and TRBJ2-1): KAGVTQTPRYLIKTRGQQVTLSCSPISGHRSVSWYQQTPGQGLQFLFEYFSETQRNKGNFPGRFSGRQFSNSRSEMNVSTLELGDSALYLCASSLEPGQGYNEQFFGPGTRLTVL.

This clone has just a few counts. The chain links TRBV28 to TRBJ2-7, with a weak D call TRBD2 (6 bases). The CDR3 runs to 13 residues. Trimming shortened V by 8 bases and J by 0 bases, and 11 bases separated the two germline ends. CDR1 and CDR2 from the germline V gene are MDHEN and SYDVKM. The CDR3 reads CASRAGSSYEQYF. As DNA, the CDR3 is TGTGCCAGCCGGGCGGGAAGCTCCTACGAGCAGTACTTC. Based on the CDR3 plus reference TRBV28 and TRBJ2-7, the full variable domain is DVKVTQSSRYLVKRTGEKVFLECVQDMDHENMFWYRQDPGLGLRLIYFSYDVKMKEKGDIPEGYSVSREKKERFSLILESASTNQTSMYLCASRAGSSYEQYFGPGTRLTVT.

J is TRBJ2-2 and V is TRBV4-1; 9 bases are shared with TRBD2. Germline V lookup: CDR1 MGHRA, CDR2 YSYEKL. Trimming removed 0 bases from V and 7 bases from J; junction bases left unmatched: 9. This CDR3 is built from 17 residues. For the CDR3, the DNA is TGCGCCAGCAGCCAAGATCCGGCTAGCGGGACGGGCGGGGAGCTGTTTTTT. Its translation: CASSQDPASGTGGELFF.

The chain has TRBV9 and TRBJ1-1; TRBD1 matches 9 bases. After removal of 3 bases from V and 4 bases from J, the junction contained 4 bases not matched to a gene. In germline, CDR1 is SGDLS, CDR2 YYNGEE. The CDR3 length is 14 residues. CDR3 residues: CASSARQGGTEAFF. The CDR3 DNA reads as TGTGCCAGCAGCGCCCGACAGGGGGGCACTGAAGCTTTCTTT.

The chain recombines TRBV18 with TRBJ1-1; 8 nucleotides match TRBD1. The CDR3 covers 17 residues. V lost 4 bases, J lost 1 base, and 11 bases stayed unmatched. Germline V gene sequence: CDR1 KGHSH, CDR2 LQKENI. Here the CDR3 reads CASSRYKGQDKNTEAFF. In DNA, the CDR3 is TGTGCCAGCTCACGCTACAAGGGACAGGATAAGAACACTGAAGCTTTCTTT.

Only one count was recorded for this clone. The chain carries TRBV28 and TRBJ1-4; unclear D gene. The CDR3 contains 14 residues. From germline, CDR1 is MDHEN and CDR2 SYDVKM. V was cut by 4 bases and J by 8 bases, with 14 bases left in between. CDR3 DNA: TGTGCCAGCAGTTCTCACATGATGAGGGAAAAACTGTTTTTT. Its translation is CASSSHMMREKLFF.

The rearrangement uses TRBV28 and TRBJ2-1; TRBD1 matches 9 bases. The CDR3 contains 16 residues. V shed 7 bases, J shed 0 bases, and the junction held 7 bases outside the gene matches. CDR1 is MDHEN and CDR2 is SYDVKM in the germline V gene. CDR3: CASTGDRVRSYNEQFF. CDR3 DNA: TGTGCCAGCACCGGGGACAGGGTTCGCTCCTACAATGAGCAGTTCTTC.

The chain is built from TRBV28 and TRBJ1-1, with D possibly TRBD1 on 6 matching bases. CDR3 size: 13 residues. The germline V gene encodes CDR1 MDHEN and CDR2 SYDVKM. V gave up 6 bases and J gave up 1 base, with 9 bases separating them. In DNA, the CDR3 is TGTGCCAGCAGCTGGGACAAGAACACTGAAGCTTTCTTT. It specifies CASSWDKNTEAFF.

The chain carries TRBV4-1 and TRBJ2-7; D possibly corresponds to TRBD1 (6 bases). Germline V CDR1 and CDR2: MGHRA, YSYEKL. V lost 1 base, J lost 3 bases, and 13 bases lay in between. The CDR3 is 15 residues long. CDR3 sequence (DNA): TGCGCCAGCAGCCAAGCCGGACAGATCCTCTACGAGCAGTACTTC. Translating gives CASSQAGQILYEQYF.

The chain employs TRBV9 and TRBJ2-1; 9 bases agree with TRBD2. V lost 2 bases to trimming and J lost 7 bases; unmatched junction nucleotides: 10. From germline, CDR1 is SGDLS and CDR2 YYNGEE. The CDR3 consists of 16 residues. The DNA of the CDR3 is TGTGCCAGCAGCGTTCGGGCGGGAGGGCCGGTTAATGAGCAGTTCTTC. Protein sequence: CASSVRAGGPVNEQFF.

The genes are TRBV27 and TRBJ1-5; possible D gene TRBD1, 5 bases. V lost 5 bases to trimming and J lost 1 base, with 18 bases between them. Germline values: CDR1 MNHEY, CDR2 SMNVEV (reference sequence). This CDR3 has 17 residues. In DNA, the CDR3 is TGTGCCAGCAGTGGGGCGCGAGGGACTCTAAGCAATCAGCCCCAGCATTTT. It translates to CASSGARGTLSNQPQHF.

The chain uses TRBV12-1 and TRBJ1-2; the D segment call TRBD1 is taken from the table without a DNA check. TRBV12-1 is a documented pseudogene. This CDR3 has 16 residues. This CDR3 reads CASSSLPPGGGSGYTF. The DNA of the CDR3 is TGTGCCAGCAGCTCCCTACCTCCAGGGGGCGGCTCTGGCTACACCTTC.

This rearrangement joins TRBV5-8 to TRBJ1-5; a weak D match, TRBD1 (5 bases). The CDR3 length is 15 residues. V was clipped by 1 base and J by 1 base, with 9 bases between them. Germline CDR1 is SGHTS and CDR2 is YDEGEE. The CDR3 is CASSLTGFSNQPQHF. The CDR3 DNA reads TGTGCCAGCAGCTTGACAGGATTCAGCAATCAGCCCCAGCATTTT.

The chain couples TRBV7-9 to TRBJ2-1; D remains ambiguous. The CDR3 is 13 amino acids. The germline V and J ends were trimmed by 5 bases and 4 bases, with 9 bases remaining between them. Per the germline V gene, CDR1 is SEHNR and CDR2 is FQNEAQ (reference sequence). The CDR3 here is CASSRGEYNEQFF. CDR3 nucleotide sequence: TGTGCCAGCAGCCGTGGAGAATACAATGAGCAGTTCTTC.

The chain has TRBV28 and TRBJ1-4; 8 bases are shared with TRBD1. In germline, CDR1 is MDHEN, CDR2 SYDVKM. The V and J ends lost 6 bases and 7 bases, in that order; junction bases with no gene match: 10. CDR3 length: 15 amino acids. The CDR3 loop is CASRYTGGVGEKLFF. The CDR3 DNA is TGTGCCAGCAGATATACAGGGGGGGTAGGTGAAAAACTGTTTTTT.

This chain uses TRBV4-3 with TRBJ2-5, with 8 bases that match TRBD1. After removal of 4 bases from V and 3 bases from J, the junction contained 7 bases not matched to a gene. This CDR3 spans 15 amino acids. Per the germline V gene, CDR1 is LGHNA and CDR2 is YSLEER. CDR3 loop: CASSLLTGVKETQYF. CDR3 DNA sequence: TGCGCCAGCAGCCTCCTGACAGGGGTTAAAGAGACCCAGTACTTC.

The chain couples TRBV7-3 to TRBJ1-1; 9 bases are a match to TRBD1. This CDR3 is 13 amino acids long. Per germline, CDR1 SGHTA and CDR2 FQGTGA. V trimming: 4 bases; J trimming: 11 bases; junction bases outside the gene matches: 8. CDR3: CASSSQQGAGAFF. The CDR3 nucleotides read TGTGCCAGCAGCTCCCAACAGGGGGCGGGTGCTTTCTTT.

The V call is TRBV19, the J call TRBJ1-2; TRBD1 might be the D (6 bases). V was clipped by 5 bases and J by 1 base, with 11 bases between them. Germline CDR1 reads LNHDA; CDR2 reads SQIVND (reference sequence). The length of the CDR3 is 14 residues. CDR3 nucleotides: TGTGCCAGTAGTTCGACAGGATTTAACTATGGCTACACCTTC. It translates to CASSSTGFNYGYTF.

Only a few counts were recorded for this clone. J is TRBJ2-7 and V is TRBV15, with 8 bases fitting TRBD1. This CDR3 region has 17 residues. CDR1 LNHNV and CDR2 YYDKDF come from the germline V gene (reference sequence). V lost 1 base to trimming and J lost 1 base; unmatched junction nucleotides: 9. The CDR3 region is CATSRAKGTGLSYEQYF. For the CDR3, the DNA is TGTGCCACCAGCAGAGCTAAGGGGACAGGCCTATCCTACGAGCAGTACTTC. Full variable domain (remainder filled in from reference TRBV15 and TRBJ2-7): DAMVIQNPRYQVTQFGKPVTLSCSQTLNHNVMYWYQQKSSQAPKLLFHYYDKDFNNEADTPDNFQSRRPNTSFCFLDIRSPGLGDTAMYLCATSRAKGTGLSYEQYFGPGTRLTVT.

The chain combines TRBV27 with TRBJ2-1, with D unresolved. Germline CDR1 reads MNHEY; CDR2 reads SMNVEV (reference sequence). CDR3 length equals 15 residues. V lost 3 bases to trimming and J lost 3 bases, with 12 bases between them. CDR3 region: CASSFLGTNYNEQFF. CDR3 coding DNA: TGTGCCAGCAGTTTTCTAGGAACCAACTACAATGAGCAGTTCTTC.

The V gene is TRBV6-1, the J gene TRBJ1-4, with D uncertain. CDR3 size: 13 residues. Germline V gene sequence: CDR1 MNHNS, CDR2 SASEGT. Trimming shortened V by 10 bases and J by 0 bases, and 9 bases separated the two germline ends. CDR3 nucleotides: TGTGCCACGAGGCTTTCAACTAATGAAAAACTGTTTTTT. Protein product: CATRLSTNEKLFF.

This chain uses TRBV18 with TRBJ1-5, with 7 nucleotides matching TRBD1. Germline loops: CDR1 KGHSH, CDR2 LQKENI. The CDR3 contains 14 residues. The J segment lost 3 bases and the V segment lost 3 bases, leaving 2 bases of the junction unmatched. In DNA form, the CDR3 reads TGTGCCAGCTCACCGACAGGGAACAATCAGCCCCAGCATTTT. This gives the protein CASSPTGNNQPQHF.

The chain combines TRBV27 with TRBJ2-2; 10 bases fit TRBD1. Losses at the gene ends were 4 bases for V and 9 bases for J; bases not matched to a gene: 5. CDR1 MNHEY and CDR2 SMNVEV come from the germline V gene (reference sequence). This CDR3 is 14 amino acids long. The CDR3 coding sequence is TGTGCCAGCAGTTATAGGACAGGGGGGAGGGAGCTGTTTTTT. This gives the protein CASSYRTGGRELFF.

This clone has a handful of counts. This chain connects TRBV7-6 to TRBJ1-4; D may be TRBD1 (5 bases). Trimming stripped 5 bases from V and 10 bases from J, with 17 bases between. CDR1 SGHVS and CDR2 FNYEAQ come from the germline V gene. The CDR3 has 14 residues. DNA for the CDR3: TGTGCCAGCAGCCCAGGACGGGGGACCGGAAAACTGTTTTTT. It yields the protein CASSPGRGTGKLFF.

This chain connects TRBV4-3 to TRBJ1-1; 7 bases fit TRBD1. Germline-derived CDR1 and CDR2 are LGHNA and YSLEER. Trimming removed 3 bases from V and 3 bases from J; junction bases left unmatched: 10. This CDR3 region has 16 residues. The CDR3 DNA is TGCGCCAGCAGCCATAAACCCCGACAGGGAGACACTGAAGCTTTCTTT. Amino acids: CASSHKPRQGDTEAFF.

The chain is built from TRBV7-6 and TRBJ2-5, with D unresolved. Germline assignment: CDR1 SGHVS and CDR2 FNYEAQ. The CDR3 is 14 residues long. With 1 base removed from V and 4 bases from J, the gap between germline ends came to 10 bases. This CDR3 reads CASSLVGIIETQYF. CDR3 bases: TGTGCCAGCAGCTTAGTTGGCATTATAGAGACCCAGTACTTC.

J is TRBJ1-1 and V is TRBV7-8; D gene ambiguous. The CDR3 consists of 14 residues. Per the germline V gene, CDR1 is SGHVS and CDR2 is FQNEAQ. V was clipped by 5 bases and J by 4 bases, with 14 bases between them. CDR3 sequence reads: CASSLLRAGTEAFF. The CDR3 DNA reads as TGTGCCAGCAGCCTACTACGGGCGGGCACTGAAGCTTTCTTT.

The chain recombines TRBV6-1 with TRBJ2-1; D might be TRBD2 (6 bases). Germline CDR1 reads MNHNS; CDR2 reads SASEGT. With 4 bases removed from V and 3 bases from J, the gap between germline ends came to 13 bases. This CDR3 is 15 amino acids long. The CDR3: CASSVGAGLYNEQFF. The CDR3 DNA reads as TGTGCCAGCAGTGTAGGAGCGGGCCTCTACAATGAGCAGTTCTTC.